The subject of this entry is one TCR beta chain. Its antigen remains unidentified. Per-nucleotide qualities are absent, and no much larger clonotype sits a single base away. The immunoSEQ Assay, a bias-controlled multiplex PCR, was used to amplify TCRbeta CDR3 regions from genomic DNA. The published analysis was carried out like this. Within the assay, amplification of reference gene primers was used to estimate how many nucleated cells each sample contained. To quantify the absolute abundance of each unique TCRbeta CDR3 rearrangement, sequence reads were collapsed and filtered. For each sample, productive Simpson clonality was calculated as the square root of Simpson's diversity index over productive rearrangements. TCRdb stores this immuneACCESS table with in-frame sequences only. Part of the clones is absent; in the studies checked, under half of the shortfall reflects unresolved V genes, and no reason is known for the rest. The DNA gave D and trimming, while V, J and clone size come from that table. For this sample the table gives some 370,000 clones, of which around 90% were detected only once. Around 1.3% of the sample belongs to the ten largest clones.

The collaborating institutions used their own protocols to collect whole blood in K2EDTA tubes. For TCRbeta analysis, collaborators shipped samples in one of three forms: frozen whole blood, isolated PBMCs, or DNA extracted from either of those sample types. This sample is part of a study of blood T cell repertoires in COVID-19 (TCRdb year 2020). Turning to the overall study: Samples covering the acute and convalescent phases of COVID-19 were provided by collaborators in the United States, Italy and Spain. Where HLA class I and class II types were available, the types were taken from metadata supplied by the sample provider, not from assay-based typing. The samples were drawn from two sources: the first 160 participants of the ongoing ImmuneRACE study, and 1,000 to 1,500 subjects contributed by 6 global collaborators. The repertoires were released in a freely available public database meant as a resource for research on the immune response to SARS-CoV-2. A de-identified subject ID, COVID-19 status, age in years and sex were almost always included in the sample metadata. The material from the prospective study consisted of cDNA or gDNA derived from T cells, B-cell-depleted T cells, or PBMCs. The dataset comprised deeply sampled blood TCRbeta repertoires from subjects exposed to, actively infected with, or recovered from COVID-19. What the research found in general, with its limitations: The quantity of clinical and demographic metadata differed by source and by participant and was supplied without curation.

The CDR3 starts with the cysteine, ends with the phenylalanine, and has 14 residues. Only the CDR3 portion is preserved as DNA: 42 bases, with reading frame beginning at the first base. Trimming takes 4 bases off V and 3 bases off J; junction bases not matched to a gene: 6. CDR1 and CDR2, per the germline V gene (reference sequence), are MNHEY and SMNVEV. The sequence links TRBV27 to TRBJ2-7; TRBD1 matches 7 bases in the middle. The source of this sequence is a man in his forties with acute or convalescent COVID-19. Sample: peripheral blood. The CDR3 region: CASSYNRDSYEQYF. The nucleotide sequence is TGTGCCAGCAGTTACAACCGGGACAGCTACGAGCAGTACTTC.